The 14 T cell receptor beta chains listed next were all sequenced from one sample in a study of control samples from healthy donors and cancer patients. Clones were read by immunoSEQ multiplex PCR, and TCRdb kept only the in-frame ones, dropping some. This repertoire shows 150,000 to 200,000 clones, around nine tenths found once; its top ten account for roughly 1.3%. Sequenced material: blood. These receptors originate from a man younger than 45 in good health.

The rearrangement uses TRBV4-1 and TRBJ1-1; maybe TRBD1 (6 bases). This CDR3 comprises 12 residues. Germline CDR1 and CDR2: MGHRA and YSYEKL. V was shortened by 4 bases and J by 6 bases, with 9 bases between the two germline ends. The CDR3 loop is CASSLGGAEAFF. The DNA for the CDR3 is TGCGCCAGCAGCCTAGGGGGGGCTGAAGCTTTCTTT.

The chain is built from TRBV4-1 and TRBJ2-2; no clear D. V was cut by 0 bases and J by 2 bases, with 13 bases left in between. The CDR3 sequence is 17 residues long. The V gene's germline CDR1 is MGHRA and CDR2 YSYEKL. The CDR3 spells CASSQEDWNLNTGELFF. CDR3 nucleotide sequence: TGCGCCAGCAGCCAAGAAGACTGGAACCTCAACACCGGGGAGCTGTTTTTT.

CDR3 nucleotide sequence: TGTGCCAGTAGTATAAGGATGAACACTGAAGCTTTCTTT. Protein sequence: CASSIRMNTEAFF. The V and J genes are TRBV19 and TRBJ1-1; D uncertain. Germline CDR1 and CDR2: LNHDA and SQIVND (reference sequence). Trimming removed 2 bases from V and 0 bases from J, with 4 bases in between. This CDR3 comprises 13 residues.

This clone was detected once. The J gene is TRBJ1-5, the V gene TRBV19; possible D gene TRBD1, 5 bases. The CDR3 is 12 residues long. V lost 6 bases and J 3 bases, leaving 6 bases between the germline ends. Germline CDR1 LNHDA, CDR2 SQIVND (reference sequence). The CDR3: CASRGTNQPQHF. The DNA of the CDR3 is TGTGCCAGTAGGGGGACCAATCAGCCCCAGCATTTT.

V and J are TRBV5-6 and TRBJ2-5, with D perhaps given as TRBD1 or TRBD2 (6 bases each). The CDR3 has 15 residues. V lost 0 bases, J lost 4 bases, and 13 bases lay in between. Germline V CDR1 and CDR2: SGHDT, YYEEEE. CDR3 sequence (DNA): TGTGCCAGCAGCTTGGTCGGGGGCGGGTCAGAGACCCAGTACTTC. It is translated as CASSLVGGGSETQYF.

V usage is TRBV30 and J usage is TRBJ1-5, with 8 bases that match TRBD1. Germline CDR1 reads GTSNPN; CDR2 reads SVGIG (reference sequence). The V and J ends lost 1 base and 6 bases, in that order; junction bases with no gene match: 5. The CDR3 contains 14 residues. CDR3 loop: CAWSETGVGQPQHF. The CDR3 region has the DNA TGTGCCTGGAGTGAGACAGGGGTTGGTCAGCCCCAGCATTTT.

The V gene is TRBV24-1, the J gene TRBJ2-3; TRBD1 might be the D (5 bases). The CDR3 spans 15 residues. CDR1 and CDR2 (germline): KGHDR, SFDVKD. The ends were cut back, 3 bases at V and 4 bases at J, with 13 bases in the middle. CDR3 residues: CATSDSPARADTQYF. As DNA, the CDR3 is TGTGCCACCAGTGATAGCCCGGCCAGGGCAGATACGCAGTATTTT.

The chain joins TRBV5-1 to TRBJ2-7, with D possibly TRBD1 on 6 matching bases. V was clipped by 1 base and J by 0 bases, with 8 bases between them. Looked up from germline, CDR1 is SGHRS and CDR2 is YFSETQ. The CDR3 loop spans 14 amino acids. The CDR3 sequence is CASSLIQGSYEQYF. The CDR3 DNA reads TGCGCCAGCAGCTTGATACAGGGCTCCTACGAGCAGTACTTC.

V gene TRBV28 combines with J gene TRBJ2-7; possibly TRBD1 for D (6 bases). This CDR3 spans 13 amino acids. The germline gives CDR1 MDHEN, CDR2 SYDVKM. V was trimmed by 4 bases and J by 2 bases, leaving 9 bases between them. The CDR3 reads CASSSGQTYEQYF. In DNA form, the CDR3 reads TGTGCCAGCAGTTCCGGACAGACCTACGAGCAGTACTTC.

The chain combines TRBV7-9 with TRBJ1-2, with D perhaps TRBD1 (5 bases). Germline CDR1 reads SEHNR; CDR2 reads FQNEAQ (reference sequence). V was trimmed by 3 bases and J by 10 bases, leaving 15 bases between them. The CDR3 length is 13 residues. The CDR3 DNA reads TGTGCCAGCAGCTTGGGTCGGTCGGGACTCTACACCTTC. Its translation: CASSLGRSGLYTF.

The J gene is TRBJ2-1, the V gene TRBV7-3; D ambiguous. CDR1 and CDR2 from the germline V gene are SGHTA and FQGTGA. CDR3 size: 13 residues. V dropped 1 base and J dropped 9 bases, with 10 bases sitting between them. CDR3 nucleotide sequence: TGTGCCAGCAGCTTAAACTCCGCTGGTGAGCAGTTCTTC. Encoded protein: CASSLNSAGEQFF.

The DNA for the CDR3 is TGTGCCAGTACCTATGGACAGGGGGCTTGGGGCTACACCTTC. Translation: CASTYGQGAWGYTF. V usage is TRBV19 and J usage is TRBJ1-2, with 11 bases that match TRBD1. V lost 7 bases and J lost 8; bases outside the gene matches: 9. CDR3 length: 14 amino acids. CDR1 is LNHDA and CDR2 is SQIVND in the germline V gene (reference sequence).

The chain joins TRBV19 to TRBJ2-2, with TRBD1 as a possible D gene (5 bases). Per germline, CDR1 LNHDA and CDR2 SQIVND (reference sequence). This CDR3 is 14 amino acids long. Trimming pared 4 bases from V and 6 bases from J, leaving 12 bases between. The CDR3 nucleotides read TGTGCCAGTAGTAAACTAACAGGCGCCGGGGAGCTGTTTTTT. Residues: CASSKLTGAGELFF.

V gene TRBV13 combines with J gene TRBJ2-5, with 8 bases fitting TRBD1. J was trimmed by 0 bases and V by 5 bases; bases with no gene match: 2. The CDR3 contains 14 residues. Germline CDR1 PRHDT, CDR2 FYEKMQ (reference sequence). Written as DNA, the CDR3 is TGTGCCAGCAGCAGACAGGGGAACCAAGAGACCCAGTACTTC. Its protein is CASSRQGNQETQYF.